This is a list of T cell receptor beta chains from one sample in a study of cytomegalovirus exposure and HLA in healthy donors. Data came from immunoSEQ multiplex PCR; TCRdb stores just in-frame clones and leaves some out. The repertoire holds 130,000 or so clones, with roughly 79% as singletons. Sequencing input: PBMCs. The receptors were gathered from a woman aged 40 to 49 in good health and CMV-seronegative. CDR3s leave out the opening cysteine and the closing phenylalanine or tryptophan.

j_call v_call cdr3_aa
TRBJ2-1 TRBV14 ASSQPYLAGVDNEQF
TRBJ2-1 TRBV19 ASSIGPGSSYNEQF
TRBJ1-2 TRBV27 ASSSSRTNYGYT
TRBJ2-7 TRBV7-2 ASSLVSGTGPYEQY
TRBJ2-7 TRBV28 ASSPGQPSYEQY
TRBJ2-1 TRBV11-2 ASSLFVGGPYNEQF
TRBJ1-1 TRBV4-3 ASRGTFTGANTEAF
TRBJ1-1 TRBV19 ASSLSATGRRDEAF
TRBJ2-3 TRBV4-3 ASSQGLAGGTDTQY
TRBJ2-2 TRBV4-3 ASSHGGLAGAGELF